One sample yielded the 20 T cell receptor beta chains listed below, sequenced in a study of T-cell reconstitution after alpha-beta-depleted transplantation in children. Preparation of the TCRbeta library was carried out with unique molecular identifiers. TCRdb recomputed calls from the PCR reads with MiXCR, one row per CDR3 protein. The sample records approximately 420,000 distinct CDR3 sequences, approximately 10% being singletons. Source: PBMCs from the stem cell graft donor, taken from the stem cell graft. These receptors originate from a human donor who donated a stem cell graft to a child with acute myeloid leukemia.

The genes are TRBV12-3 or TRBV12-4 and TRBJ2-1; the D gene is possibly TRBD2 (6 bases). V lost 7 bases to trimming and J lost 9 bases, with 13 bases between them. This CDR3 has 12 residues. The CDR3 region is CASKFGAGEQFF. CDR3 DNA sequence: TGTGCCAGCAAGTTCGGAGCGGGTGAGCAGTTCTTC.

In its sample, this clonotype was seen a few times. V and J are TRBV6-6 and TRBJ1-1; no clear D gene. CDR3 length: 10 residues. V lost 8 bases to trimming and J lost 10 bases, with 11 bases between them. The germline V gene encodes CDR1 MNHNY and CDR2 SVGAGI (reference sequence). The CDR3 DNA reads TGTGCCAGCGGTCCCGGAGGAGCTTTCTTT. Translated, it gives CASGPGGAFF.

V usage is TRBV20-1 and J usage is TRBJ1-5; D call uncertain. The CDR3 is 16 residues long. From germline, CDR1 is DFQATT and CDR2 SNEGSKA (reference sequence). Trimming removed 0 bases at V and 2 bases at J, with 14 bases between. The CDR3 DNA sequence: TGCAGTGCTAGAGATGGGATAGGCTCGGGCAATCAGCCCCAGCATTTT. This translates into CSARDGIGSGNQPQHF.

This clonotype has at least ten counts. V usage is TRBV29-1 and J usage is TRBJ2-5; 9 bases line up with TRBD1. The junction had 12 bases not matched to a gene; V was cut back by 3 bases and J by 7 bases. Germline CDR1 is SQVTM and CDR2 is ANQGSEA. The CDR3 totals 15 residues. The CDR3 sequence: CSVEAADRGRGTQYF. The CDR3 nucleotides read TGCAGCGTTGAGGCCGCGGACAGGGGACGTGGGACCCAGTACTTC. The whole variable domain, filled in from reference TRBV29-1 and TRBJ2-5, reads SAVISQKPSRDICQRGTSLTIQCQVDSQVTMMFWYRQQPGQSLTLIATANQGSEATYESGFVIDKFPISRPNLTFSTLTVSNMSPEDSSIYLCSVEAADRGRGTQYFGPGTRLLVL.

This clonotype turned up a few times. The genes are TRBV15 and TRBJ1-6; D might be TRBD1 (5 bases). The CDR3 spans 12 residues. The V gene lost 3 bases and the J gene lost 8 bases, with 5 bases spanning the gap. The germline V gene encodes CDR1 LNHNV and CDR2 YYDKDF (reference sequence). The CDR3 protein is CATSSRDSPLHF. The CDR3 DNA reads TGTGCCACCAGCAGCAGGGATTCACCCCTCCACTTT.

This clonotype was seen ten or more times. The CDR3 nucleotides read TGTGCCAGCAGTGAGACAGGAGACCCGTACAATGAGCAGTTCTTC. It codes for CASSETGDPYNEQFF. The gene calls are TRBV6-4 and TRBJ2-1; tentatively, D is TRBD1 (6 bases). The CDR3 is 15 residues long. With 3 bases removed from V and 4 bases from J, the gap between germline ends came to 13 bases. The germline gives CDR1 MRHNA, CDR2 SNTAGT.

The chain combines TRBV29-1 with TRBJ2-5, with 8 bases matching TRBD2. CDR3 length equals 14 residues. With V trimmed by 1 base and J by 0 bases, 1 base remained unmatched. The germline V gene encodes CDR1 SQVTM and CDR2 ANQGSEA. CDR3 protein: CSVEGREDQETQYF. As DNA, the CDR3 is TGCAGCGTTGAAGGGCGGGAGGACCAAGAGACCCAGTACTTC.

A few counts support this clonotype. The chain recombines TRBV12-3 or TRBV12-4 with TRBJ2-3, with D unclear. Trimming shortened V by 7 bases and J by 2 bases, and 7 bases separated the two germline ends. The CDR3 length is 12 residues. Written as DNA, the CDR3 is TGTGCCAGCACCTTTAACACAGATACGCAGTATTTT. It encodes CASTFNTDTQYF.

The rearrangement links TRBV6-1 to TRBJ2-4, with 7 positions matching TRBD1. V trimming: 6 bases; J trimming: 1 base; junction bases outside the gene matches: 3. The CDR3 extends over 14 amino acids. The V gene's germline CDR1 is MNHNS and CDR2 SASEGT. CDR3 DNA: TGTGCCAGCAGGCAGGGGGTGGCCAAAAACATTCAGTACTTC. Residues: CASRQGVAKNIQYF.

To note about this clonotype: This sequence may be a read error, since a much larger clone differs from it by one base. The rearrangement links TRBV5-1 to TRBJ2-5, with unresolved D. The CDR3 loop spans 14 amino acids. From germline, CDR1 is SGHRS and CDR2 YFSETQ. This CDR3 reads CATSLEGNGETQYF. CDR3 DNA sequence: TGCGCCACCAGCTTGGAAGGGAATGGCGAGACCCAGTACTTC.

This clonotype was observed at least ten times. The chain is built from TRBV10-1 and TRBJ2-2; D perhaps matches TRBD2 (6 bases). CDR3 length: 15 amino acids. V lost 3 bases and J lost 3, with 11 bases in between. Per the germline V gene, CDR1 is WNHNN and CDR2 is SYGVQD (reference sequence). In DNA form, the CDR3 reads TGCGCCAGCAGTGATGGCGGGGTGCACACCGGGGAGCTGTTTTTT. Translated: CASSDGGVHTGELFF.

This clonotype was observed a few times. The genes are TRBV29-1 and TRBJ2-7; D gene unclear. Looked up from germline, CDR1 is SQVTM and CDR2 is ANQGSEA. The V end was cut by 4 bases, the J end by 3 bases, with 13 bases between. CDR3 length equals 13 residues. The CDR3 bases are TGCAGCGTTGGCCCCGGCCAGAACTACGAGCAGTACTTC. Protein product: CSVGPGQNYEQYF.

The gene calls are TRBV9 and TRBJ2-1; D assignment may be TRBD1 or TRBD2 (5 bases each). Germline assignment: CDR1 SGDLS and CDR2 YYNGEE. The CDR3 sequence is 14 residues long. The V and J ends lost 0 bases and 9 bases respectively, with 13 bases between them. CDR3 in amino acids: CASSVESGRGEQFF. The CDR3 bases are TGTGCCAGCAGCGTAGAAAGCGGAAGGGGTGAGCAGTTCTTC.

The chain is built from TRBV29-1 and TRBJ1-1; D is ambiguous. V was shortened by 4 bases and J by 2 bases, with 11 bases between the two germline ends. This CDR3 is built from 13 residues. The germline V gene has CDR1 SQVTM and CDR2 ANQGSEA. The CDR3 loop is CSVVAPINTEAFF. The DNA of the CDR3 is TGCAGCGTTGTGGCGCCGATTAACACTGAAGCTTTCTTT.

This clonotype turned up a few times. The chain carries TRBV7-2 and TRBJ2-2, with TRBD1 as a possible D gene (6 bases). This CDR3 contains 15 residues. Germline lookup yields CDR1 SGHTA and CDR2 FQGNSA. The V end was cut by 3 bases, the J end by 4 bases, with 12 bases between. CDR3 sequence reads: CASSLIGQTTGELFF. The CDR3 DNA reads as TGTGCCAGCAGCTTGATCGGACAGACCACCGGGGAGCTGTTTTTT.

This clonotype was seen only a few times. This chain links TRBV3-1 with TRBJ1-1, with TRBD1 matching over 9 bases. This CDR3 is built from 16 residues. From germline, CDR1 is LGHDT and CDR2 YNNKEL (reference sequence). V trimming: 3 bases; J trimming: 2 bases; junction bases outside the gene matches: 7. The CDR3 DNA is TGTGCCAGCAGCCACGACAGGGGGTATGTCAACACTGAAGCTTTCTTT. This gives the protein CASSHDRGYVNTEAFF.

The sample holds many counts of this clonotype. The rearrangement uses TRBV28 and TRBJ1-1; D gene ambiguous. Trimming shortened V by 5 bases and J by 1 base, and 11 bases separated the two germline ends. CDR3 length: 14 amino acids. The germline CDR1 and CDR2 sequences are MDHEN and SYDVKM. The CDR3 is CASSQIMKNTEAFF. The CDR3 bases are TGTGCCAGCAGTCAAATCATGAAGAACACTGAAGCTTTCTTT. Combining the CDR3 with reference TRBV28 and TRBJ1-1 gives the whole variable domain DVKVTQSSRYLVKRTGEKVFLECVQDMDHENMFWYRQDPGLGLRLIYFSYDVKMKEKGDIPEGYSVSREKKERFSLILESASTNQTSMYLCASSQIMKNTEAFFGQGTRLTVV.

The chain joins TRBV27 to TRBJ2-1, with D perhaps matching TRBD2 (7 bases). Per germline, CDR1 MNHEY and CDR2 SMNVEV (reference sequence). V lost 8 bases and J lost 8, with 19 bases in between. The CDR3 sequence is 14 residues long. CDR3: CASRGGGALDEQFF. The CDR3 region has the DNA TGTGCCAGCCGAGGAGGGGGGGCCTTGGATGAGCAGTTCTTC.

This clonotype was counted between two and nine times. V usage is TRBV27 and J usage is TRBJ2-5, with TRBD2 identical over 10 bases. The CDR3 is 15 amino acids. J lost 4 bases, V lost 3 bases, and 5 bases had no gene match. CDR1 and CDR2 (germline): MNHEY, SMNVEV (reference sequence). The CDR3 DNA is TGTGCCAGCAGTTTCGAGCGGGAGGGCCGAGAGACCCAGTACTTC. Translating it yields CASSFEREGRETQYF.

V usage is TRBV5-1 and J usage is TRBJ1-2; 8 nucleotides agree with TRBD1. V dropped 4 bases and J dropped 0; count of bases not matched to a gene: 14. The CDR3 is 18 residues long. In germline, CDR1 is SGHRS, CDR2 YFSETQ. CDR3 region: CASSLAGDRPPANYGYTF. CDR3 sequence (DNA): TGCGCCAGCAGCCTAGCGGGGGACAGGCCTCCCGCTAACTATGGCTACACCTTC.